What follows are 16 T cell receptor beta chains derived from one specimen sequenced in a study of shared clonotypes between healthy human individuals. TCRdb's table, derived via immunoSEQ multiplex PCR, lists solely in-frame clones and lacks some. Of over 1.5 million clones listed, 95% to 99% are singletons. Sequenced material: naive CD4+ T cells sorted from blood. Subset: CD45RA+ positively selected. These receptors all stem from a man aged 25-45 years in good health.

A remark on this clone: Other DNA sequences in this specimen translate into the identical CDR3. CDR3 sequence: CASSPRQNTGELFF. The DNA for the CDR3 is TGCGCCAGCAGCCCCCGACAGAACACCGGGGAGCTGTTTTTT. This chain uses TRBV5-1 with TRBJ2-2; the D is unclear. With 4 bases removed from V and 1 base from J, the gap between germline ends came to 8 bases. The CDR3 is 14 residues long. From germline, CDR1 is SGHRS and CDR2 YFSETQ.

The chain carries TRBV6-6 and TRBJ2-7; 7 positions agree with TRBD2. The junction had 7 bases not matched to a gene; V was cut back by 0 bases and J by 5 bases. Germline CDR1 and CDR2: MNHNY and SVGAGI (reference sequence). The CDR3 totals 15 residues. The CDR3, as DNA: TGTGCCAGCAGTTACTCGAGGCGGGAGTATGACGAGCAGTACTTC. Protein sequence: CASSYSRREYDEQYF.

This chain links TRBV5-1 with TRBJ1-4; TRBD1 matches 9 bases. V shed 4 bases and J 7 bases; nucleotides not matched to a gene: 8. The CDR3 extends over 15 amino acids. The germline CDR1 and CDR2 sequences are SGHRS and YFSETQ. CDR3: CASSPFGQGSEKLFF. DNA of the CDR3: TGCGCCAGCAGCCCCTTTGGACAGGGGAGTGAAAAACTGTTTTTT.

The chain is built from TRBV9 and TRBJ1-5, with a weak D call TRBD1 (5 bases). Trimming shortened V by 4 bases and J by 4 bases, and 12 bases separated the two germline ends. Germline-derived CDR1 and CDR2 are SGDLS and YYNGEE. This CDR3 has 14 residues. The CDR3 is CASSSRDGNQPQHF. Written as DNA, the CDR3 is TGTGCCAGCAGCTCGCGGGACGGGAATCAGCCCCAGCATTTT.

The V gene is TRBV18, the J gene TRBJ2-7, with D unclear. The germline CDR1 and CDR2 sequences are KGHSH and LQKENI. The CDR3 runs 15 residues. V was trimmed by 3 bases and J by 3 bases, leaving 15 bases between them. The CDR3 protein is CASSPLDTSHYEQYF. The DNA of the CDR3 is TGTGCCAGCTCACCTCTAGATACAAGCCACTACGAGCAGTACTTC.

The chain recombines TRBV6-1 with TRBJ1-5, with a possible D match to TRBD1 (6 bases). Germline assignment: CDR1 MNHNS and CDR2 SASEGT. Trimming removed 10 bases at V and 3 bases at J, with 19 bases between. This CDR3 region has 15 residues. CDR3 in DNA: TGTGCCACTCGACAGGCCCTAGGGGACAATCAGCCCCAGCATTTT. It encodes CATRQALGDNQPQHF.

This chain links TRBV11-3 with TRBJ2-7; 7 nucleotides line up with TRBD2. Germline values: CDR1 SGHNT, CDR2 YENEEA. Trimming at V came to 4 bases and at J to 5 bases, leaving 11 bases not matched to a gene. The CDR3 is 15 residues long. CDR3: CASSSIGGGPHEQYF. CDR3 bases: TGTGCCAGCAGCTCCATTGGGGGAGGGCCCCACGAGCAGTACTTC.

The J gene is TRBJ1-1, the V gene TRBV6-5, with D possibly TRBD1 on 6 matching bases. V was clipped by 8 bases and J by 2 bases, with 15 bases between them. CDR3 length: 14 amino acids. Germline-derived CDR1 and CDR2 are MNHEY and SVGAGI. The CDR3, as DNA: TGTGCCAGCGGCACGGGACACCTAAACACTGAAGCTTTCTTT. Translated, it gives CASGTGHLNTEAFF.

This chain joins TRBV10-3 and TRBJ2-7, with D unclear. The V end was cut by 6 bases, the J end by 3 bases, with 15 bases between. Germline V CDR1 and CDR2: ENHRY, SYGVKD. The length of the CDR3 is 14 residues. DNA of the CDR3: TGTGCCATCAGGGGCCCACCCACCGACTACGAGCAGTACTTC. It codes for CAIRGPPTDYEQYF.

Note on this clone: Within the sample, other DNA sequences also encode this same CDR3. This rearrangement joins TRBV18 to TRBJ2-5; D unresolved. V lost 5 bases to trimming and J lost 5 bases, with 9 bases between them. The CDR3 consists of 12 residues. CDR1 is KGHSH and CDR2 is LQKENI in the germline V gene. Here the CDR3 reads CASSRAGETQYF. DNA for the CDR3: TGTGCCAGCTCAAGGGCCGGGGAGACCCAGTACTTC.

J is TRBJ1-2 and V is TRBV27; tentative D call: TRBD1 (6 bases). Trimming pared 3 bases from V and 4 bases from J, leaving 12 bases between. The CDR3 has 14 residues. Germline V gives CDR1 MNHEY, CDR2 SMNVEV (reference sequence). The CDR3 DNA follows: TGTGCCAGCAGTTTCGACAGGCGACCCTATGGCTACACCTTC. Its translation: CASSFDRRPYGYTF.

The chain combines TRBV5-1 with TRBJ2-7; a weak D match, TRBD1 (6 bases). This CDR3 region has 14 residues. Germline V CDR1 and CDR2: SGHRS, YFSETQ. Between the trimmed V and J ends, which lost 3 bases and 4 bases, there was a span of 14 bases. CDR3 nucleotide sequence: TGCGCCAGCAGCTCGGGATCGCAGGGGTACGAGCAGTACTTC. Translated: CASSSGSQGYEQYF. The full variable domain, with the rest looked up from reference TRBV5-1 and TRBJ2-7, is KAGVTQTPRYLIKTRGQQVTLSCSPISGHRSVSWYQQTPGQGLQFLFEYFSETQRNKGNFPGRFSGRQFSNSRSEMNVSTLELGDSALYLCASSSGSQGYEQYFGPGTRLTVT.

The gene calls are TRBV19 and TRBJ2-3; TRBD2 matches 9 bases. Germline V lookup: CDR1 LNHDA, CDR2 SQIVND (reference sequence). The V gene end was trimmed by 1 base and the J gene end by 5 bases; junction bases not matched to a gene: 7. This CDR3 comprises 16 residues. The chain's CDR3 is CASSIGIAGAGDTQYF. The CDR3 coding sequence is TGTGCCAGTAGTATAGGGATAGCGGGAGCTGGAGATACGCAGTATTTT.

Only one count was recorded for this clone. The chain is built from TRBV14 and TRBJ2-1, with D tentatively TRBD2 (5 bases). V was shortened by 3 bases and J by 13 bases, with 13 bases between the two germline ends. The CDR3 sequence is 12 residues long. Looked up from germline, CDR1 is SGHDN and CDR2 is FVKESK. CDR3 DNA sequence: TGTGCCAGCAGCCAGGTGGACTCTTCACAGTTCTTC. Protein sequence: CASSQVDSSQFF.

V is TRBV7-2 and J is TRBJ2-7; 11 bases are shared with TRBD2. The V and J ends lost 3 bases and 4 bases, in that order; junction bases with no gene match: 8. This CDR3 has 16 residues. Germline lookup yields CDR1 SGHTA and CDR2 FQGNSA. The CDR3 here is CASSFLPTSGTYEQYF. CDR3 bases: TGTGCCAGCAGCTTCCTCCCGACTAGCGGGACATACGAGCAGTACTTC.

The chain links TRBV5-4 to TRBJ2-7; 8 nucleotides line up with TRBD2. CDR1 and CDR2 from the germline V gene are SGHNT and YYREEE (reference sequence). The CDR3 has 15 residues. Losses at the gene ends were 5 bases for V and 5 bases for J; bases not matched to a gene: 12. The CDR3 sequence is CASSTGRGGRDEQYF. The CDR3 DNA is TGTGCCAGCAGTACCGGGAGGGGAGGGAGGGACGAGCAGTACTTC.